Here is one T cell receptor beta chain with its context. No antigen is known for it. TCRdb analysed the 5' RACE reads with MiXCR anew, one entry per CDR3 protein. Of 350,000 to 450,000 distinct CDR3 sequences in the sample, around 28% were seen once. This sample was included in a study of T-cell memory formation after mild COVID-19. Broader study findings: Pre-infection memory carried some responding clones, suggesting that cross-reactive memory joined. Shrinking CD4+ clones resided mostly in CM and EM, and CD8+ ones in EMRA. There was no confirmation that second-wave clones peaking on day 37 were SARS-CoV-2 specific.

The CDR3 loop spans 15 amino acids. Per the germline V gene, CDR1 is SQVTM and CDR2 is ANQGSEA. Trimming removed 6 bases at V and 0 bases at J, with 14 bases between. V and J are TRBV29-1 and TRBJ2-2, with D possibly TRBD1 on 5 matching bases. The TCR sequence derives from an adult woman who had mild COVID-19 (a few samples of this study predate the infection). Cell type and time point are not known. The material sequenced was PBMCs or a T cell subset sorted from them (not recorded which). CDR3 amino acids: CSVRQSRANTGELFF. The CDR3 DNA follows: TGCAGCGTACGACAGTCCAGGGCGAACACCGGGGAGCTGTTTTTT.